The sequence of this T cell receptor beta chain was determined in a study of cytomegalovirus exposure and HLA in healthy donors. Study-wide background: Of all 400 or so donors who were genotyped, roughly 81% belonged to the Caucasian-associated ancestry cluster.

PCR used 60 Vbeta primers and 13 Jbeta primers. Per the authors' pipeline: Unique TCR beta chains numbered around 80 million in a later analysis, with around 11 million shared. The table came from immunoSEQ multiplex PCR; TCRdb's copy has only in-frame clones and leaves some out. V and J calls plus clone size are reproduced from that table; the DNA served to infer D and trimming. The sample has roughly 160,000 clones; 65% to 80% are singletons. The germline gives CDR1 SGHKS, CDR2 YYEKEE (reference sequence). This CDR3 is built from 14 residues. The V and J ends lost 2 bases and 8 bases respectively, with 14 bases between them. Study outcomes and limitations: As was reported, the classifier diagnosed cytomegalovirus status with high specificity and sensitivity. Further analysis, carried out later, found HLA-associated TCR beta chains more clonally expanded than equally common other chains.

Concerning this clone itself: What it binds is unknown.

The TCR was taken from a man aged 40-49 years in good health and CMV-seronegative. Sequencing was performed on PBMCs. The chain employs TRBV5-5 and TRBJ2-1, with a tentative D call TRBD2 (6 bases). The CDR3 sequence is CASSFETGADEQFF. As DNA, the CDR3 is TGTGCCAGCAGCTTTGAGACGGGAGCGGATGAGCAGTTCTTC.